These 23 T cell receptor beta chains came from one sample sequenced in a study of Tregs in tolerant kidney transplant recipients. Clones were read by immunoSEQ multiplex PCR, and TCRdb kept only the in-frame ones, dropping some. The data hold about 81,000 clones, with roughly nine tenths observed a single time. Related graft donors supplied nonmyeloablative bone marrow transplants, and mixed chimerism was transient. The input for sequencing was CD4+ T cells from blood (PBMCs), taken 24 months after the transplant. Receptors originate from a human patient who received a combined kidney and bone marrow transplant. Some T cells may be the graft donor's.

This chain links TRBV5-8 with TRBJ1-2; 7 bases are shared with TRBD1. This CDR3 region has 15 residues. CDR1 and CDR2 from the germline V gene are SGHTS and YDEGEE. The V and J ends lost 2 bases and 4 bases, in that order; junction bases with no gene match: 8. Here the CDR3 DNA reads TGTGCCAGCAGCTTCAACCGACAGGGCGCCTATGGCTACACCTTC. This sequence encodes CASSFNRQGAYGYTF.

For this clone: The same CDR3 can be traced to other DNA sequences in this sample. The V and J genes are TRBV29-1 and TRBJ2-1, with 10 bases identical to TRBD1. V shed 4 bases and J 3 bases; nucleotides not matched to a gene: 3. Looked up from germline, CDR1 is SQVTM and CDR2 is ANQGSEA. This CDR3 spans 14 amino acids. In DNA form, the CDR3 reads TGCAGCGTTGGGCGGGACAGGGGCTACAATGAGCAGTTCTTC. It yields the protein CSVGRDRGYNEQFF.

CDR3: CASSEDSGENQPQHF. For the CDR3, the DNA is TGTGCCAGCAGCGAGGACTCTGGGGAGAATCAGCCCCAGCATTTT. The chain has TRBV9 and TRBJ1-5; no reliable D call. Germline-derived CDR1 and CDR2 are SGDLS and YYNGEE. The CDR3 spans 15 residues. V gave up 3 bases and J gave up 4 bases, with 14 bases separating them.

This chain uses TRBV11-2 with TRBJ1-2, with 8 bases matching TRBD1. Trimming at V came to 3 bases and at J to 4 bases, leaving 1 base not matched to a gene. The germline CDR1 and CDR2 sequences are SGHAT and FQNNGV. The length of the CDR3 is 13 residues. CDR3 amino acids: CASSFGTGYGYTF. The DNA for the CDR3 is TGTGCCAGCAGCTTTGGGACAGGCTATGGCTACACCTTC.

This chain joins TRBV27 and TRBJ2-5; TRBD2 matches 12 bases. The DNA end is more similar to TRBJ2-7, so the J call may be wrong. CDR3 length: 15 residues. The germline CDR1 and CDR2 sequences are MNHEY and SMNVEV (reference sequence). DNA for the CDR3: TGTGCCAGCAGTTACGGGACTAGCGGGCACTACGAGCAGTACTTC. Translating gives CASSYGTSGHYEQYF.

This chain joins TRBV6-6 and TRBJ2-3; TRBD1 is a possible D gene (5 bases). There are 13 residues in the CDR3. Germline V gene lookup returns CDR1 MNHNY and CDR2 SVGAGI (reference sequence). V was clipped by 11 bases and J by 4 bases, with 16 bases between them. CDR3 amino acids: CAAGPGSADTQYF. In DNA form, the CDR3 reads TGTGCCGCAGGGCCAGGGTCGGCAGATACGCAGTATTTT.

This clone was counted between two and nine times. The chain uses TRBV7-6 and TRBJ1-3; D perhaps matches TRBD1 (6 bases). The CDR3 spans 16 residues. V lost 1 base to trimming and J lost 2 bases, with 12 bases between them. CDR1 and CDR2 (germline): SGHVS, FNYEAQ. CDR3 bases: TGTGCCAGCAGCTTAGGTCCAGGGGTGACTGGAAACACCATATATTTT. Translating gives CASSLGPGVTGNTIYF.

The gene calls are TRBV4-1 and TRBJ2-7; TRBD2 matches 14 bases. V lost 3 bases, J lost 3 bases, and 4 bases stayed unmatched. CDR3 size: 16 residues. Germline V gene data show CDR1 as MGHRA and CDR2 as YSYEKL. The chain's CDR3 is CASSQAGTSGGYEQYF. In DNA, the CDR3 is TGCGCCAGCAGCCAGGCGGGGACTAGCGGGGGCTACGAGCAGTACTTC.

The chain links TRBV19 to TRBJ2-2; 12 bases fit TRBD2. The CDR3 has 18 residues. The V gene's germline CDR1 is LNHDA and CDR2 SQIVND (reference sequence). The V segment lost 5 bases and the J segment 5 bases; nucleotides outside the gene matches: 12. The DNA of the CDR3 is TGTGCCAGTAGTTCCCGCGGCCTAGCGGGAGGGCCGACCGGGGAGCTGTTTTTT. Translated, it gives CASSSRGLAGGPTGELFF.

The chain employs TRBV4-1 and TRBJ2-7; TRBD1 is a possible D gene (6 bases). This CDR3 is built from 16 residues. The V end lost 2 bases, the J end lost 1 base, and 15 bases lay between the germline ends. CDR1 and CDR2 (germline): MGHRA, YSYEKL. For the CDR3, the DNA is TGCGCCAGCAGCCAACCCTCCAGGGGATATTCCTACGAGCAGTACTTC. Protein product: CASSQPSRGYSYEQYF.

This rearrangement joins TRBV6-5 to TRBJ2-2; 7 bases align to TRBD1. Germline CDR1 reads MNHEY; CDR2 reads SVGAGI. After removal of 6 bases from V and 7 bases from J, the junction contained 8 bases not matched to a gene. The CDR3 length is 14 residues. The CDR3: CASRTQGSYGELFF. The CDR3 DNA reads as TGTGCCAGCAGAACACAGGGGTCATACGGGGAGCTGTTTTTT.

The CDR3 bases are TGTGCCAGCAGCTTACAGGCAGGCAGTCGGTACGAGCAGTACTTC. Translating gives CASSLQAGSRYEQYF. The gene calls are TRBV7-2 and TRBJ2-7; no definite D call. Trimming stripped 2 bases from V and 4 bases from J, with 15 bases between. The CDR3 sequence is 15 residues long. Germline V gene sequence: CDR1 SGHTA, CDR2 FQGNSA.

This clone came up once. Other nucleotide sequences in the sample specify the same CDR3. V is TRBV30 and J is TRBJ1-6, with 7 bases lining up with TRBD1. Per the germline V gene, CDR1 is GTSNPN and CDR2 is SVGIG (reference sequence). With 2 bases clipped from V and 6 bases from J, the junction kept 10 bases outside the gene matches. The CDR3 spans 16 residues. The CDR3 DNA reads as TGTGCCTGGAGTAACCTAAGACAGGGTCGTAATTCACCCCTCCACTTT. Its protein is CAWSNLRQGRNSPLHF.

The V gene is TRBV10-3, the J gene TRBJ2-2, with 16 bases identical to TRBD2. The germline V gene has CDR1 ENHRY and CDR2 SYGVKD. After removal of 6 bases from V and 2 bases from J, the junction contained 3 bases not matched to a gene. This CDR3 is built from 17 residues. The CDR3 sequence is CAIRGLAGGPNTGELFF. CDR3 nucleotide sequence: TGTGCCATCAGGGGACTAGCGGGGGGGCCTAACACCGGGGAGCTGTTTTTT.

V gene TRBV5-1 combines with J gene TRBJ2-3, with 9 bases identical to TRBD2. The CDR3 sequence is 20 residues long. After removal of 4 bases from V and 0 bases from J, the junction contained 18 bases not matched to a gene. Germline CDR1 is SGHRS and CDR2 is YFSETQ. The CDR3 DNA reads TGCGCCAGCAGCCTAACCCCGGGGGCTAGCGGGACCACTAGCACAGATACGCAGTATTTT. Encoded protein: CASSLTPGASGTTSTDTQYF.

The rearrangement uses TRBV7-3 and TRBJ2-2; 7 positions match TRBD2. The germline V gene has CDR1 SGHTA and CDR2 FQGTGA. The CDR3 is 16 residues long. V trimming: 1 base; J trimming: 1 base; junction bases outside the gene matches: 3. The CDR3 region is CASSLKGGRNTGELFF. CDR3 DNA sequence: TGTGCCAGCAGCTTAAAGGGCGGGAGGAACACCGGGGAGCTGTTTTTT.

In regard to this clone: Mismatch with germline at one junction end may stem from a read error. This sequence joins TRBV29-1 and TRBJ2-5; 9 nucleotides align to TRBD2. This CDR3 spans 14 amino acids. Germline values: CDR1 SQVTM, CDR2 ANQGSEA. The CDR3 is CSVEGTSRQETQYF. The CDR3 bases are TGCAGCGTCGAAGGGACTAGCAGGCAAGAGACCCAGTACTTC.

The CDR3 coding sequence is TGTGCCAGCAGACAGGGGATCGGCAATGAGCAGTTCTTC. Encoded protein: CASRQGIGNEQFF. This chain links TRBV6-1 with TRBJ2-1; TRBD1 agrees at 7 bases. V dropped 6 bases and J dropped 6; count of bases not matched to a gene: 5. The CDR3 consists of 13 residues. Germline loops: CDR1 MNHNS, CDR2 SASEGT.

The chain carries TRBV19 and TRBJ2-3, with a possible D match to TRBD2 (6 bases). CDR1 LNHDA and CDR2 SQIVND come from the germline V gene (reference sequence). V was pared by 6 bases and J by 2 bases, with 12 bases between. The CDR3 covers 14 residues. The CDR3 is CASRLGGYTDTQYF. For the CDR3, the DNA is TGTGCCAGTAGATTGGGGGGATACACAGATACGCAGTATTTT.

A note on this clone: The same CDR3 is also encoded by other DNA sequences in this sample. CDR3 nucleotides: TGTGCCAGCAGCGTAGGGACTAGCGTTTACAATGAGCAGTTCTTC. This translates into CASSVGTSVYNEQFF. The J gene is TRBJ2-1, the V gene TRBV9, with 9 bases identical to TRBD2. This CDR3 region has 15 residues. The V and J ends lost 0 bases and 4 bases, in that order; junction bases with no gene match: 2. The germline CDR1 and CDR2 sequences are SGDLS and YYNGEE.

This clone was seen a few times. The chain links TRBV12-5 to TRBJ1-1; D may be TRBD1 (5 bases). From germline, CDR1 is LGHNT and CDR2 FRNRAP. The V gene lost 7 bases and the J gene lost 3 bases, with 12 bases spanning the gap. This CDR3 has 13 residues. The CDR3 bases are TGTGCTAGTGTCACAACAGGTGACACTGAAGCTTTCTTT. Residues: CASVTTGDTEAFF.

In its sample, this clone was seen once. CDR3 in DNA: TGTGCCAGCAGCTTAGTAGCGGGGCGGGGAGATACGCAGTATTTT. Its protein is CASSLVAGRGDTQYF. The genes are TRBV7-2 and TRBJ2-3; TRBD2 agrees at 8 bases. This CDR3 has 15 amino acids. Germline V gene data show CDR1 as SGHTA and CDR2 as FQGNSA. The V gene end was trimmed by 1 base and the J gene end by 5 bases; junction bases not matched to a gene: 5.

DNA of the CDR3: TGTGCCAGCAGTGAAGAACGCGGCAGCGGCAGCACAGATACGCAGTATTTT. This encodes CASSEERGSGSTDTQYF. The chain has TRBV2 and TRBJ2-3, with a weak D call TRBD2 (5 bases). This CDR3 region has 17 residues. The V gene lost 1 base and the J gene lost 0 bases, with 14 bases spanning the gap. CDR1 and CDR2 from the germline V gene are SNHLY and FYNNEI.